This T cell receptor (beta chain) was sequenced during a study of T cells in narcolepsy. This CDR3 comprises 16 residues. Note on this clone: Antigen: not known.

Profiling relied on immunoSEQ multiplex PCR, and the TCRdb table lists in-frame clones only, not all of them. The table lists just over 40,000 clones, approximately 88% of them singletons, with roughly 1.3% in the top ten. Study-level findings and limits: Autoreactive HCRT-specific and TRIB2-specific clonotypes were marked in same-patient CSF-versus-blood CD4+ comparisons.

This chain joins TRBV7-5 and TRBJ1-5; the tabulated D call, TRBD1, remains unverified against the DNA. TRBV7-5 is termed a pseudogene. The sample was CD45RA- memory CD4+ T cells from PBMCs. The source is a human donor with narcolepsy. CDR3 loop: CARSPLRDRTHQPQHF. CDR3 sequence (DNA): TGTGCCAGAAGCCCACTAAGGGACAGAACCCATCAGCCCCAGCATTTT.